The 6 T cell receptor beta chains presented below share a single source sample, sequenced in a study of T cells in Graves' hyperthyroidism and ophthalmopathy (dated by TCRdb to between 2018 and 2021). The library was produced with multiplex PCR. The listed sequencing device is Illumina HiSeq 2000. Amplification of TCR beta CDR3 regions was carried out from RNA transcripts. The first round of RT-PCR for the TCR CDR3 was performed with the HTBI primer set and the Qiagen OneStep RT-PCR kit. The public reads were reprocessed in TCRdb via fastp at Q25 and MiXCR, keeping in-frame beta chains. Each CDR3 protein appears once, grouped with its most common genes and DNA. For this sample the table gives 300,000 to 450,000 distinct CDR3 sequences, of which about 15% were detected only once. The ten largest clones represent about 20% of the sample. Sequencing was performed on blood. The receptors stem from a young woman with Graves' ophthalmopathy.

In this sample, this clonotype turned up many times. For the CDR3, the DNA is TGTGCCACCAGCCAAACGGCAGGGACAGCCTACAATGAGCAGTTCTTC. It yields the protein CATSQTAGTAYNEQFF. The chain has TRBV15 and TRBJ2-1; the match to TRBD1 covers 7 bases. The germline V gene encodes CDR1 LNHNV and CDR2 YYDKDF (reference sequence). This CDR3 is built from 16 residues. With 5 bases clipped from V and 2 bases from J, the junction kept 9 bases outside the gene matches.

The chain couples TRBV7-2 to TRBJ2-5, with 7 bases lining up with TRBD2. Germline CDR1 and CDR2: SGHTA and FQGNSA. V lost 7 bases, J lost 2 bases, and 16 bases stayed unmatched. The CDR3 length is 17 residues. CDR3 sequence (DNA): TGTGCCAGCAAAGGGGCTAGCAATCCCGGGGGGCAAGAGACCCAGTACTTC. It is translated as CASKGASNPGGQETQYF.

This clonotype was seen many times. The rearrangement uses TRBV2 and TRBJ1-5; no clear D. V was pared by 7 bases and J by 0 bases, with 7 bases between. CDR3 length: 13 amino acids. The germline gives CDR1 SNHLY, CDR2 FYNNEI. This CDR3 reads CASTPNSNQPQHF. The CDR3 nucleotides read TGTGCCAGCACACCTAATAGCAATCAGCCCCAGCATTTT.

This clonotype was picked up many times. This rearrangement joins TRBV9 to TRBJ1-6; D might be TRBD1 (6 bases). The V end lost 3 bases, the J end lost 7 bases, and 11 bases lay between the germline ends. The CDR3 has 14 residues. CDR1 is SGDLS and CDR2 is YYNGEE in the germline V gene. The CDR3 region has the DNA TGTGCCAGCAGCGGCCGGACAGCGAATTCACCCCTCCACTTT. Its translation is CASSGRTANSPLHF.

This clonotype has more than one count but fewer than ten. This sequence joins TRBV7-9 and TRBJ2-7; 9 bases fit TRBD2. Trimming took 6 bases from V and 0 from J; bases not matched to a gene: 15. The CDR3 has 18 residues. The V gene's germline CDR1 is SEHNR and CDR2 FQNEAQ (reference sequence). The CDR3, as DNA: TGTGCCAGCAGGAGGGTCGGGTCTAGCGGGGACAGCTCCTACGAGCAGTACTTC. It translates to CASRRVGSSGDSSYEQYF.

This clonotype was detected ten times or more. V and J are TRBV5-8 and TRBJ1-4, with D possibly matching TRBD1 (5 bases). Germline lookup yields CDR1 SGHTS and CDR2 YDEGEE. The V end lost 4 bases, the J end lost 3 bases, and 13 bases lay between the germline ends. This CDR3 is 15 amino acids long. This CDR3 is CASSSQGTANEKLFF. In nucleotides, the CDR3 is TGTGCCAGCAGCAGCCAGGGAACGGCTAATGAAAAACTGTTTTTT. Combining the CDR3 with reference TRBV5-8 and TRBJ1-4 gives the whole variable domain EAGVTQSPTHLIKTRGQQATLRCSPISGHTSVYWYQQALGLGLQFLLWYDEGEERNRGNFPPRFSGRQFPNYSSELNVNALELEDSALYLCASSSQGTANEKLFFGSGTQLSVL.